This T cell receptor (beta chain) was recovered during a study of CD8+CD57+ T cells in acquired aplastic anemia. Study at large: Sorted CD4+ and CD8+ cell DNA averaged roughly 3.2 ug. The study, taken as a whole, reports: Sharing between patients and controls was observed for some 27 CD8+ CDR3 sequences. Significant differences in CD8+ Simpson's diversity were not observed between patients and controls.

As for this clonotype: Its antigen remains unknown.

CDR1 and CDR2 from the germline V gene are LGHDT and YNNKEL (reference sequence). V lost 2 bases to trimming and J lost 0 bases, with 20 bases between them. This CDR3 spans 20 amino acids. Genomic DNA was employed as the template in profiling TCR beta VDJ and CDR3. From the reads, TCRdb called clonotypes with MiXCR, one entry per CDR3 protein. The sample shows about 270,000 distinct CDR3 sequences, about 56% of them seen only once. The source material was sorted CD4+, CD8+, or CD8+CD57+ T cells (not recorded which) from PBMCs. This TCR came from a human donor with severe aplastic anemia or a healthy control (not recorded which). This chain joins TRBV3-1 and TRBJ2-6; D not certain. CDR3 sequence (DNA): TGTGCCAGCAGCCAAAAAGTGGTGGGTGTTGGTCTCTCTGGGGCCAACGTCCTGACTTTC. Its protein product is CASSQKVVGVGLSGANVLTF.